What follows describes a single TCR beta chain. These data come from a study of blood T cell repertoires in COVID-19. Study at large: The United States, Italy and Spain provided the acute and convalescent COVID-19 samples. T cells, B-cell-depleted T cells, or PBMCs supplied cDNA or gDNA.

Participant reports of clinical history set cohort assignment. Germline values: CDR1 GTSNPN, CDR2 SVGIG (reference sequence). This CDR3 is 14 amino acids long. After removal of 0 bases from V and 8 bases from J, the junction contained 6 bases not matched to a gene. Some clones are missing from TCRdb's copy, which holds only in-frame ones; the method was immunoSEQ multiplex PCR. The table includes around 500,000 clones, about 85% detected once. This TCR was recovered from an older woman who had recovered from COVID-19. This chain uses TRBV30 with TRBJ1-2, with 10 bases that match TRBD1. Material: PBMCs or T cells enriched from blood (not recorded which). CDR3 in DNA: TGTGCCTGGAGTGTACCCGGGACAGGGGCAGGCTACACCTTC. Its translation: CAWSVPGTGAGYTF.